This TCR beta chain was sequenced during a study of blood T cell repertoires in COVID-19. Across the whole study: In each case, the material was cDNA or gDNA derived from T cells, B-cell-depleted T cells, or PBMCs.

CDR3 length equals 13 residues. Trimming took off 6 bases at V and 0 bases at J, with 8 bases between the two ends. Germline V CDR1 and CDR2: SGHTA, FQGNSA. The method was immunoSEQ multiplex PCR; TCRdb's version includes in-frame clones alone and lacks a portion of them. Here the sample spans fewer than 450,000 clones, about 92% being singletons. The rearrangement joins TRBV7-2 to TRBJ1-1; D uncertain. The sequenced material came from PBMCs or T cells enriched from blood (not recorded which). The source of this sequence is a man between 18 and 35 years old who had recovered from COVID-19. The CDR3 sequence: CASRTTVNTEAFF. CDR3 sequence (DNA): TGTGCCAGCAGAACAACAGTGAACACTGAAGCTTTCTTT.